This TCR beta chain was sequenced for a study of CD8 T cells in ankylosing spondylitis (dated by TCRdb to the late 2010s). Context from the whole study: The study profiled T cell receptor beta repertoires in healthy donors and ankylosing spondylitis patients to find disease-linked TCR variants. Peripheral blood was sampled, and synovial fluid was additionally collected from ankylosing spondylitis patients. The full study cohort was made up of roughly 25 ankylosing spondylitis patients and 108 healthy donors.

The sample was run on an Illumina HiSeq 2500. TCR beta libraries were prepared by quantitative 5'-RACE with molecular barcodes. For the original study's pipeline: A new computational method, built on a probabilistic model of VDJ rearrangement, was used to identify disease-linked TCR variants. The public reads were reprocessed in TCRdb via fastp at Q25 and MiXCR, keeping in-frame beta chains. Here each entry gathers all rows of one CDR3 protein and keeps the most common genes and DNA. For this entry, the V and J calls and clone size follow TCRdb and not the study's own pipeline. The sample has about 390,000 distinct CDR3 sequences on record, about 20% of them singletons. Clones ranked in the top ten supply about a sixth of the sample. The table lists this clonotype with many counts. Its antigen has not been determined. Per-base qualities were not stored, and no clone one base away is much larger. The investigation overall reported the following: Some motif variants were previously reported in synovial fluid and blood of reactive arthritis patients, suggesting common disease-initiation mechanisms. In peripheral blood, the disease-linked clones were found at relatively low frequencies and had a CD8+ phenotype. According to the report, matched synovial fluid samples from ankylosing spondylitis patients were significantly enriched for the disease-linked clones. A TCR beta motif of several highly homologous amino acid variants appeared characteristic of blood from ankylosing spondylitis patients.

Germline trimming: 7 bases from V, 3 bases from J; junction bases outside gene matches: 9. From the cysteine up to the phenylalanine, the CDR3 has a length of 14 residues. Only the CDR3 region is kept as DNA, spanning 42 bases read in frame from base 1. This TCR was sampled from a male donor with ankylosing spondylitis. The sequencing input was blood, either unsorted or a sorted T cell fraction (not recorded which). The rearranged segments are TRBV12-3 or TRBV12-4 and TRBJ2-7, with TRBD2 matching 7 junction bases. The DNA reads as follows: TGTGCCAGCAACTTTGGGAGCGGGAACTACGAGCAGTACTTC. This translates into CASNFGSGNYEQYF.